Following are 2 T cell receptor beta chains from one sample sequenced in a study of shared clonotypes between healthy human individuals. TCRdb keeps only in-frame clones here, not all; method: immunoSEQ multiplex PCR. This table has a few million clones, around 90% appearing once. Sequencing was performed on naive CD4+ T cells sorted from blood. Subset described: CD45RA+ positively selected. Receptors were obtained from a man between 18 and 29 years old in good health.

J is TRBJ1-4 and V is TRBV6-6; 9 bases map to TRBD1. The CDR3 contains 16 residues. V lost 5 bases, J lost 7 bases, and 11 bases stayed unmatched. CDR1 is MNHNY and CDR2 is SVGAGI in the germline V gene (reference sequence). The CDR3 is CASSLQTGTGFEKLFF. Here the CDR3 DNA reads TGTGCCAGCAGTCTACAAACCGGGACAGGGTTTGAAAAACTGTTTTTT.

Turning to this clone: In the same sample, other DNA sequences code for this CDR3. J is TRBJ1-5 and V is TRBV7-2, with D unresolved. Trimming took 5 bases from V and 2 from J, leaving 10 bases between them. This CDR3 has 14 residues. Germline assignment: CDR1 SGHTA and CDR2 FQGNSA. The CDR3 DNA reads TGTGCCAGCAGCCCAGTGGGTGGCAATCAGCCCCAGCATTTT. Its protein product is CASSPVGGNQPQHF.